Sequencing of this T cell receptor (beta chain) was carried out in a study of T cells in localized non-small cell lung cancer. Germline CDR1 is MGHDK and CDR2 is SYGVNS. Trimming cost V 0 bases and J 2 bases, with 7 bases left between them. This CDR3 contains 15 residues. Clones were sequenced by immunoSEQ multiplex PCR, and TCRdb holds only the in-frame ones, with some missing. The data hold 2,500 to 3,000 clones, with about a fifth observed a single time. This TCR came from a male donor older than 55 with stage II squamous cell lung carcinoma. The chain combines TRBV25-1 with TRBJ2-2; no clear D gene. The sample in question was lung tumor tissue, obtained before any cancer treatment. CDR3 region: CASSEYRPNTGELFF. The CDR3 DNA follows: TGTGCCAGCAGTGAATACAGGCCCAACACCGGGGAGCTGTTTTTT.